This TCR beta chain was sequenced in a study of blood T cell repertoires in COVID-19. Germline trimming cut 7 bases from V and 3 bases from J; bases unmatched to any gene: 2. The CDR3 runs to 13 residues. Germline-derived CDR1 and CDR2 are LNHDA and SQIVND (reference sequence). Some clones are missing from TCRdb's copy, which holds only in-frame ones; the method was immunoSEQ multiplex PCR. The table has 150,000 to 250,000 clones, 70% to 85% seen once. The sequencing input was peripheral blood. The rearrangement joins TRBV19 to TRBJ2-7; 11 bases align to TRBD2. The clonotype comes from a human donor with acute or convalescent COVID-19. The donor label of this sample is uncertain. In nucleotides, the CDR3 is TGTGCCAGTACGGGACTAGCGGACTACGAGCAGTACTTC. Translation gives CASTGLADYEQYF.